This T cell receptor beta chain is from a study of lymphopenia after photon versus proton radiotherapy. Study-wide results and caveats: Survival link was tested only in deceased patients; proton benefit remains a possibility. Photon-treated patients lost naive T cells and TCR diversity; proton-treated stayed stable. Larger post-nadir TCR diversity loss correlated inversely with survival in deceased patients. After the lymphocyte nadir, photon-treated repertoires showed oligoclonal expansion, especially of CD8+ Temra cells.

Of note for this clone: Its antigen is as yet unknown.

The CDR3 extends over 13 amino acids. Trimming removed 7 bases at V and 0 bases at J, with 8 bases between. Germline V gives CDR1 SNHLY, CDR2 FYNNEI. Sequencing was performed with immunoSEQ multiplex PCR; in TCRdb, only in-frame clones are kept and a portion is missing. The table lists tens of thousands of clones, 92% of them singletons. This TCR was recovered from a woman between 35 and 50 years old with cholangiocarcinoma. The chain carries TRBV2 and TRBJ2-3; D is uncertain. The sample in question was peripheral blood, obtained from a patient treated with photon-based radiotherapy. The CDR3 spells CASNVMSTDTQYF. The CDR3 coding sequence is TGTGCCAGCAATGTGATGAGCACAGATACGCAGTATTTT.